The rows below give T cell receptor beta chains drawn from one sample of a study of blood T cell repertoires in COVID-19. TCRdb's copy holds only in-frame clones and misses some; the assay was immunoSEQ multiplex PCR. The sample contains 73,000 or so clones, approximately 90% of which appear only once. Sequenced sample: peripheral blood. These receptor sequences come from a young man with acute or convalescent COVID-19. The CDR3 runs from the conserved cysteine through the conserved F or W. The D gene is left open where the match is weak. The size entry is marked missing in some rows and otherwise reads once, few, many or a size class.

d_gene	v_gene	j_gene	abundance	CDR3nt	CDR3aa
NA	TRBV7-8	TRBJ2-7	NA	TGTGCCAGCAGCTTACCGCCTAGTTCCGAGCAGTACTTC	CASSLPPSSEQYF
NA	TRBV6-1	TRBJ2-3	NA	TGTGCCAGCAGTGAAGGAGGTTGGAGCACAGATACGCAGTATTTT	CASSEGGWSTDTQYF
NA	TRBV5-1	TRBJ1-6	once	TGCGCCAGCAGCGCCGGACAGTTCTCACCCCTCCACTTT	CASSAGQFSPLHF
NA	TRBV6-5	TRBJ2-1	once	TGTGCCAGCAGTTACTCAGGCGGGACTTACAATGAGCAGTTCTTC	CASSYSGGTYNEQFF
NA	TRBV6-5	TRBJ2-2	NA	TGTGCCAGCAGACAATTCGGGAGCACCGGGGAGCTGTTTTTT	CASRQFGSTGELFF
TRBD1	TRBV5-1	TRBJ2-4	NA	TGCGCCAGCAGCTTGGGGACAGGTTCTACACCAAAAAACATTCAGTACTTC	CASSLGTGSTPKNIQYF
NA	TRBV9	TRBJ2-5	NA	TGTGCCAGCAGCGTAGAGTCCGGCGACGGGGAGACCCAGTACTTC	CASSVESGDGETQYF
TRBD1	TRBV7-8	TRBJ1-5	NA	TGTGCCAGCAGCGGTCCGGGACAGGGAAGTGTGGGCAATCAGCCCCAGCATTTT	CASSGPGQGSVGNQPQHF
NA	TRBV2	TRBJ2-5	NA	TGTGCCAGTCACACGTACCAAGAGACCCAGTACTTC	CASHTYQETQYF
NA	TRBV18	TRBJ1-6	NA	TGTGCCAGCTCACCTCCAAGCTCACCCCTCCACTTT	CASSPPSSPLHF
NA	TRBV7-9	TRBJ1-4	NA	TGTGCCAGCAGCCCAGGGACAAATTATAATGAAAAACTGTTTTTT	CASSPGTNYNEKLFF
TRBD2	TRBV7-3	TRBJ2-1	NA	TGTGCCAGCAGCTTAGCTAGCGGGAGAACGGGTGAGCAGTTCTTC	CASSLASGRTGEQFF
NA	TRBV20-1	TRBJ1-2	NA	TGCAGACCGACAGGAGGCAATGGCTACACCTTC	CRPTGGNGYTF
NA	TRBV2	TRBJ1-3	NA	TGTGCCAGCAGTGATTCGCGGCTCTCTGGAAACACCATATATTTT	CASSDSRLSGNTIYF
TRBD2	TRBV29-1	TRBJ2-7	NA	TGCAGCGTTGAGGGACTAGCGGAGGGGTACTACGAGCAGTACTTC	CSVEGLAEGYYEQYF
TRBD1	TRBV19	TRBJ2-7	NA	TGTGCCAGTAGTAGGACAGGATCTTACGAGCAGTACTTC	CASSRTGSYEQYF
TRBD2	TRBV5-5	TRBJ2-2	NA	TGTGCCAGCAGCTGGGGACTAGCGGAGAACACCGGGGAGCTGTTTTTT	CASSWGLAENTGELFF
NA	TRBV5-1	TRBJ2-1	NA	TGCGCCAGCAGCTTGGCCAGGGGTGGTACGGTGGGGCAGTTCTTC	CASSLARGGTVGQFF
TRBD1	TRBV27	TRBJ2-7	NA	TGTGCCAGCCGCTCAGTTGCCCCGTACCGGACAGGTCATTCCTACGAGCAGTACTTC	CASRSVAPYRTGHSYEQYF
NA	TRBV18	TRBJ2-1	NA	TGTGCCAGCTCACCCTTCCGACGCCGAGGGAACGACAATGAGCAGTTCTTC	CASSPFRRRGNDNEQFF
NA	TRBV15	TRBJ2-5	NA	TGTGCCACCGTGGACGGGCGGGGAGTAGTAGAGACCCAGTACTTC	CATVDGRGVVETQYF
TRBD2	TRBV4-1	TRBJ2-7	NA	TGCGCCAGCAGCCCCACGACTAGCAACGAGCAGTACTTC	CASSPTTSNEQYF
TRBD2	TRBV3-1/TRBV3-2	TRBJ2-1	NA	TGTGCCAGCAGCTCCCGACTAGCGGGAGTTGATGAGCAGTTCTTC	CASSSRLAGVDEQFF
NA	TRBV13	TRBJ1-1	NA	TGTGCCAGCAGTCTAACTGGACAGAGTATCACTGAAGCTTTCTTT	CASSLTGQSITEAFF
NA	TRBV2	TRBJ1-1	NA	TGTGCCAGCGTGCGTGACAGGTGGGGCAAGAACACTGAAGCTTTCTTT	CASVRDRWGKNTEAFF
TRBD1	TRBV14	TRBJ2-7	NA	TGTGCCAGCAGCCTATACAGGGGGAGCGAGCAGTACTTC	CASSLYRGSEQYF
TRBD2	TRBV6-5	TRBJ2-3	NA	TGTGCCAGCAGCAGACTAGCGATATATGATACGCAGTATTTT	CASSRLAIYDTQYF
TRBD2	TRBV28	TRBJ2-5	NA	TGTGCCAGCAGTTCCCCCCGACTAGCGCCTCAAGAGACCCAGTACTTC	CASSSPRLAPQETQYF
NA	TRBV7-8	TRBJ2-7	NA	TGTGCCAGCAGCTTAGTTGACACCTACTACGAGCAGTACTTC	CASSLVDTYYEQYF
TRBD1	TRBV20-1	TRBJ2-7	NA	TGCAGTGCGCCTGGGGACAGCCAGCAGTACTTC	CSAPGDSQQYF
NA	TRBV7-2	TRBJ2-1	NA	TGTGCCAGCAGCTCGGTGGGAGGTGAGCAGTTCTTC	CASSSVGGEQFF
NA	TRBV4-3	TRBJ1-6	NA	TGCGCCAGCAGCCCCTTTTCGGGGGGGAATTCACCCCTCCACTTT	CASSPFSGGNSPLHF
TRBD2	TRBV6-4	TRBJ2-3	NA	TGTGCCAGCAGTGATACGGCGGGGGCAGATACGCAGTATTTT	CASSDTAGADTQYF
TRBD1	TRBV18	TRBJ2-2	NA	TGTGCCAGCTCACCCTTGACAGGGTTGAACACCGGGGAGCTGTTTTTT	CASSPLTGLNTGELFF
TRBD2	TRBV13	TRBJ2-3	NA	TGTGCCAGCAGCTTAGCCCGCGGGAGGGCCCGGGATACGCAGTATTTT	CASSLARGRARDTQYF
TRBD2	TRBV4-3	TRBJ2-4	once	TGCGCCAGCAGCCCAGGACTAGCGGGAGGGGTAAACATTCAGTACTTC	CASSPGLAGGVNIQYF
NA	TRBV10-3	TRBJ2-3	NA	TGTGCCATCAGTCTGGGACTCACAGATACGCAGTATTTT	CAISLGLTDTQYF
NA	TRBV18	TRBJ2-3	NA	TGTGCCAGCTCACCCATCAGCGGAGAGACGCAGTATTTT	CASSPISGETQYF
TRBD2	TRBV18	TRBJ2-5	NA	TGTGCCAGCTCAAGGACTAGCGGGGCCCAAGAGACCCAGTACTTC	CASSRTSGAQETQYF
NA	TRBV6-5	TRBJ2-1	NA	TGTGCCAGCAGTTATTTTCTGTCGGAGCAAGAGCAGTTCTTC	CASSYFLSEQEQFF
NA	TRBV6-1	TRBJ1-1	NA	TGTGCCAGCAGTGAGTCAGGAATCTACACTGAAGCTTTCTTT	CASSESGIYTEAFF
NA	TRBV10-1	TRBJ1-2	NA	TGCGCCAGCAGTGGAGGCAAAGACTATGGCTACACCTTC	CASSGGKDYGYTF
NA	TRBV28	TRBJ1-2	once	TGTGCCAGCAGGCCCGGAGTTGCCTATGGCTACACCTTC	CASRPGVAYGYTF
TRBD2	TRBV10-1	TRBJ2-2	NA	TGCGCCAGCAGTGGCCCCTTTACGGGAGGTGCCGGGGAGCTGTTTTTT	CASSGPFTGGAGELFF
NA	TRBV11-2	TRBJ1-1	NA	TGTGCCAGCAGCCGCCGGACTGACACTGAAGCTTTCTTT	CASSRRTDTEAFF
TRBD2	TRBV30	TRBJ2-7	NA	TGTGCCTGGAGTGTACCGATAGCGGGAGGGCAAGAGCAGTACTTC	CAWSVPIAGGQEQYF
NA	TRBV28	TRBJ2-7	NA	TGTGCCAGCAGTTTATACAGGGAAAACTACGAGCAGTACTTC	CASSLYRENYEQYF
NA	TRBV5-1	TRBJ2-1	NA	TGCGCCAGCAGCTTGAACGGGGTTCTGGAATACAATGAGCAGTTCTTC	CASSLNGVLEYNEQFF
NA	TRBV7-3	TRBJ2-3	NA	TGTGCCAGCAGCAGAGGCGGACTGAGTGGAGATACGCAGTATTTT	CASSRGGLSGDTQYF
TRBD1	TRBV6-5	TRBJ2-2	NA	TGTGCCAGCAGTTACGCCCGACAGGGTTCCACCGGGGAGCTGTTTTTT	CASSYARQGSTGELFF
TRBD2	TRBV4-3	TRBJ2-7	NA	TGCGCCAGCAGCCGGACTAGCGGTTACGAGCAGTACTTC	CASSRTSGYEQYF
NA	TRBV19	TRBJ2-6	few	TGTGCCAGTACCGGATCCTACGGGTCTGGGGCCAACGTCCTGACTTTC	CASTGSYGSGANVLTF
TRBD1	TRBV4-1	TRBJ2-3	NA	TGCGCCAGCAGCCAACGAACAGGGGGCGACGGGTCAGATACGCAGTATTTT	CASSQRTGGDGSDTQYF
NA	TRBV21-1	TRBJ1-1	once	TGTGCCAGCAGCAAAGAGGGGACAGGATTT	CASSKEGTGF
TRBD1	TRBV6-6	TRBJ1-2	NA	TGTGCCAGCAGTTACTCGACAGGGGAAGGCTACACCTTC	CASSYSTGEGYTF